The 29 T cell receptor beta chains listed next were all sequenced from one sample in a study of blood T cell repertoires in COVID-19. Some clones are missing from TCRdb's copy, which holds only in-frame ones; the method was immunoSEQ multiplex PCR. Among some 380,000 clones listed, 87% were seen once. Material for sequencing was PBMCs or T cells enriched from blood (not recorded which). The receptor set was obtained from a man aged 25 to 45 who had recovered from COVID-19.

The chain has TRBV27 and TRBJ1-5; D is ambiguous. The CDR3 sequence is 13 residues long. The germline gives CDR1 MNHEY, CDR2 SMNVEV (reference sequence). Trimming took 5 bases from V and 5 from J, leaving 10 bases between them. The CDR3 DNA sequence: TGTGCCAGCAGTCTCAACAGATATCAGCCCCAGCATTTT. This codes for CASSLNRYQPQHF.

The chain carries TRBV4-1 and TRBJ2-7, with 8 bases identical to TRBD1. The CDR3 covers 15 residues. Per the germline V gene, CDR1 is MGHRA and CDR2 is YSYEKL. Trimming took 2 bases from V and 6 from J; bases not matched to a gene: 9. The CDR3 region has the DNA TGCGCCAGCAGCCAACTGCCCGGACAGGGACTCGAGCAGTACTTC. It codes for CASSQLPGQGLEQYF.

This clone occurred a few times. CDR3 sequence: CASSQTGRTEAFF. The CDR3 DNA follows: TGCGCCAGCAGCCAGACAGGGAGAACTGAAGCTTTCTTT. The rearrangement links TRBV4-1 to TRBJ1-1; 7 bases are a match to TRBD1. Germline values: CDR1 MGHRA, CDR2 YSYEKL. The CDR3 totals 13 residues. V gave up 3 bases and J gave up 5 bases; unmatched junction bases: 3.

This sequence joins TRBV28 and TRBJ1-2, with D perhaps matching TRBD1 (6 bases). The CDR3 loop spans 14 amino acids. Germline CDR1 and CDR2: MDHEN and SYDVKM. V lost 4 bases, J lost 2 bases, and 11 bases lay in between. The chain's CDR3 is CASSWQDSNYGYTF. DNA for the CDR3: TGTGCCAGCAGTTGGCAGGACAGCAACTATGGCTACACCTTC.

The chain joins TRBV7-9 to TRBJ2-5, with unresolved D. Trimming removed 3 bases from V and 4 bases from J, with 9 bases in between. Per the germline V gene, CDR1 is SEHNR and CDR2 is FQNEAQ (reference sequence). This CDR3 comprises 13 residues. CDR3 region: CASSFRNGETQYF. Written as DNA, the CDR3 is TGTGCCAGCAGCTTCAGGAACGGAGAGACCCAGTACTTC.

This sequence joins TRBV30 and TRBJ2-7, with unresolved D. Germline CDR1 GTSNPN, CDR2 SVGIG (reference sequence). This CDR3 is 14 amino acids long. V was shortened by 0 bases and J by 2 bases, with 11 bases between the two germline ends. This chain's CDR3 is CAWSVSVPAYEQYF. In nucleotides, the CDR3 is TGTGCCTGGAGTGTAAGCGTACCAGCCTACGAGCAGTACTTC.

The chain employs TRBV7-9 and TRBJ2-3; perhaps TRBD2 as D (6 bases). The germline gives CDR1 SEHNR, CDR2 FQNEAQ (reference sequence). With 4 bases removed from V and 1 base from J, the gap between germline ends came to 12 bases. This CDR3 comprises 15 residues. Here the CDR3 reads CASSSAGRGTDTQYF. In DNA, the CDR3 is TGTGCCAGCAGCTCAGCGGGCAGGGGCACAGATACGCAGTATTTT.

A single count supports this clone. V usage is TRBV29-1 and J usage is TRBJ2-3; possibly TRBD2 for D (6 bases). In germline, CDR1 is SQVTM, CDR2 ANQGSEA. V was pared by 3 bases and J by 6 bases, with 22 bases between. The CDR3 extends over 16 amino acids. The CDR3 nucleotides are TGCAGCGTTGATCCCCCGGGACTTCTGGGGTCGGATACGCAGTATTTT. Encoded protein: CSVDPPGLLGSDTQYF.

The chain has TRBV11-2 and TRBJ2-1; 8 nucleotides line up with TRBD2. CDR3 length equals 19 residues. V lost 0 bases to trimming and J lost 0 bases; unmatched junction nucleotides: 10. Germline CDR1 and CDR2: SGHAT and FQNNGV. Here the CDR3 reads CASSLDAAGAIISYNEQFF. Written as DNA, the CDR3 is TGTGCCAGCAGCTTAGATGCAGCGGGGGCCATCATCTCCTACAATGAGCAGTTCTTC. The variable domain in full, with the rest retrieved from reference TRBV11-2 and TRBJ2-1, is EAGVAQSPRYKIIEKRQSVAFWCNPISGHATLYWYQQILGQGPKLLIQFQNNGVVDDSQLPKDRFSAERLKGVDSTLKIQPAKLEDSAVYLCASSLDAAGAIISYNEQFFGPGTRLTVL.

CDR3 coding DNA: TGCGCCAGCAGCCGCCTCGACAGGGGTGATTCACCCCTCCACTTT. Protein product: CASSRLDRGDSPLHF. The chain joins TRBV5-1 to TRBJ1-6; TRBD1 agrees at 8 bases. V was pared by 4 bases and J by 8 bases, with 8 bases of the junction left unmatched. CDR1 is SGHRS and CDR2 is YFSETQ in the germline V gene. The CDR3 extends over 15 amino acids.

The rearrangement links TRBV9 to TRBJ1-2, with 12 bases lining up with TRBD1. Germline V gene data show CDR1 as SGDLS and CDR2 as YYNGEE. With 1 base clipped from V and 6 bases from J, the junction kept 10 bases outside the gene matches. The CDR3 covers 17 residues. The CDR3 reads CASSVSTGQGARNGYTF. Here the CDR3 DNA reads TGTGCCAGCAGCGTATCAACGGGACAGGGGGCGCGAAATGGCTACACCTTC.

Concerning this clone itself: This sample also contains other DNA sequences that code for the same CDR3. J is TRBJ1-5 and V is TRBV11-2, with 8 bases identical to TRBD1. Losses at the gene ends were 1 base for V and 2 bases for J; bases not matched to a gene: 1. Germline loops: CDR1 SGHAT, CDR2 FQNNGV. The CDR3 has 15 amino acids. CDR3 protein: CASSLGGQGNQPQHF. CDR3 DNA sequence: TGTGCCAGCAGCTTAGGGGGACAGGGCAATCAGCCCCAGCATTTT.

The rearrangement uses TRBV7-2 and TRBJ1-3, with a possible D match to TRBD1 (6 bases). V lost 5 bases and J 3 bases, leaving 14 bases between the germline ends. Germline CDR1 and CDR2: SGHTA and FQGNSA. This CDR3 has 15 amino acids. The CDR3 protein is CASSPGGRVGNTIYF. In DNA, the CDR3 is TGTGCCAGCAGCCCCGGGGGGCGGGTTGGAAACACCATATATTTT. Based on the CDR3 plus reference TRBV7-2 and TRBJ1-3, the full variable domain is GAGVSQSPSNKVTEKGKDVELRCDPISGHTALYWYRQSLGQGLEFLIYFQGNSAPDKSGLPSDRFSAERTGGSVSTLTIQRTQQEDSAVYLCASSPGGRVGNTIYFGEGSWLTVV.

This chain connects TRBV30 to TRBJ1-3, with D possibly TRBD1 on 6 matching bases. From germline, CDR1 is GTSNPN and CDR2 SVGIG (reference sequence). V gave up 3 bases and J gave up 2 bases, with 14 bases separating them. The CDR3 is 15 amino acids. CDR3 protein: CAWSRSTGTGNTIYF. The CDR3 bases are TGTGCCTGGAGCCGATCCACAGGGACTGGAAACACCATATATTTT.

The CDR3 nucleotides read TGTGCCAGCTCACAAGGAGGGACAGGAACCTACGAGCAGTACTTC. Residues: CASSQGGTGTYEQYF. The V and J genes are TRBV18 and TRBJ2-7, with 8 bases lining up with TRBD1. With 4 bases clipped from V and 2 bases from J, the junction kept 7 bases outside the gene matches. Germline CDR1 is KGHSH and CDR2 is LQKENI. The CDR3 totals 15 residues.

The rearrangement joins TRBV6-5 to TRBJ2-1, with 8 bases matching TRBD1. This CDR3 spans 13 amino acids. The junction had 5 bases not matched to a gene; V was cut back by 10 bases and J by 3 bases. CDR1 is MNHEY and CDR2 is SVGAGI in the germline V gene. The CDR3 sequence is CATGQGRYNEQFF. CDR3 DNA: TGTGCCACCGGACAGGGCCGCTACAATGAGCAGTTCTTC.

The chain has TRBV27 and TRBJ2-3; 8 bases fit TRBD2. Germline CDR1 MNHEY, CDR2 SMNVEV (reference sequence). V lost 6 bases, J lost 1 base, and 6 bases stayed unmatched. The length of the CDR3 is 15 residues. The CDR3 loop is CASSIAGRRTDTQYF. The CDR3 bases are TGTGCCAGCAGCATAGCGGGGCGACGCACAGATACGCAGTATTTT.

The V gene is TRBV10-1, the J gene TRBJ2-7, with TRBD2 matching over 8 bases. Per germline, CDR1 WNHNN and CDR2 SYGVQD (reference sequence). The CDR3 runs to 14 residues. After removal of 3 bases from V and 2 bases from J, the junction contained 3 bases not matched to a gene. For the CDR3, the DNA is TGCGCCAGCAGTGATCGGGGGGGAACCTACGAGCAGTACTTC. It encodes CASSDRGGTYEQYF.

This chain uses TRBV10-3 with TRBJ1-1; D call uncertain. CDR1 and CDR2 from the germline V gene are ENHRY and SYGVKD. The CDR3 loop spans 14 amino acids. V lost 4 bases and J lost 5, with 14 bases in between. CDR3 in DNA: TGTGCCATCAGTGGGGCAGGAGGTAGGACTGAAGCTTTCTTT. It translates to CAISGAGGRTEAFF.

For the CDR3, the DNA is TGTGCCAGCAGCTTTGGACAGGGAGCTATGATTGGCTATGGCTACACCTTC. Its protein product is CASSFGQGAMIGYGYTF. The V and J genes are TRBV13 and TRBJ1-2, with 8 bases identical to TRBD1. V lost 3 bases, J lost 4 bases, and 13 bases stayed unmatched. In germline, CDR1 is PRHDT, CDR2 FYEKMQ (reference sequence). The CDR3 sequence is 17 residues long.

The chain recombines TRBV11-3 with TRBJ2-2; 9 bases map to TRBD1. There are 16 residues in the CDR3. V shed 3 bases and J 5 bases; nucleotides not matched to a gene: 7. Germline CDR1 and CDR2: SGHNT and YENEEA. The chain's CDR3 is CASSFTLQGATGELFF. The CDR3 DNA reads TGTGCCAGCAGCTTCACCCTACAGGGGGCGACCGGGGAGCTGTTTTTT. The full variable domain, rest sourced from reference TRBV11-3 and TRBJ2-2, is EAGVVQSPRYKIIEKKQPVAFWCNPISGHNTLYWYLQNLGQGPELLIRYENEEAVDDSQLPKDRFSAERLKGVDSTLKIQPAELGDSAVYLCASSFTLQGATGELFFGEGSRLTVL.

This clone was counted a single time. This chain joins TRBV6-5 and TRBJ2-7, with 9 bases identical to TRBD1. V was clipped by 0 bases and J by 5 bases; unmatched bases: 8. The length of the CDR3 is 16 residues. The germline V gene has CDR1 MNHEY and CDR2 SVGAGI. The CDR3 nucleotides read TGTGCCAGCAGTTACTCGGGACAGGGTGGGAAGGACGAGCAGTACTTC. Its protein product is CASSYSGQGGKDEQYF.

The chain links TRBV5-1 to TRBJ2-5; possibly TRBD2 for D (5 bases). The CDR3 is 13 amino acids. V was clipped by 6 bases and J by 5 bases, with 14 bases between them. Per the germline V gene, CDR1 is SGHRS and CDR2 is YFSETQ. DNA of the CDR3: TGCGCCAGCACCCCGGACTTCCCGGAGACCCAGTACTTC. Its translation is CASTPDFPETQYF. Together with reference TRBV5-1 and TRBJ2-5, the CDR3 gives the full variable domain: KAGVTQTPRYLIKTRGQQVTLSCSPISGHRSVSWYQQTPGQGLQFLFEYFSETQRNKGNFPGRFSGRQFSNSRSEMNVSTLELGDSALYLCASTPDFPETQYFGPGTRLLVL.

V and J are TRBV9 and TRBJ1-6, with a possible D match to TRBD1 (5 bases). The V end was cut by 0 bases, the J end by 11 bases, with 12 bases between. The CDR3 has 14 amino acids. Germline CDR1 reads SGDLS; CDR2 reads YYNGEE. The chain's CDR3 is CASSVAQGGTPLHF. The CDR3 bases are TGTGCCAGCAGCGTAGCCCAGGGAGGCACACCCCTCCACTTT.

This chain uses TRBV27 with TRBJ1-5; possible D gene TRBD1, 6 bases. The germline V gene has CDR1 MNHEY and CDR2 SMNVEV (reference sequence). V was clipped by 2 bases and J by 2 bases, with 7 bases between them. The CDR3 is 14 amino acids. CDR3 amino acids: CASSLAGGNQPQHF. The CDR3, as DNA: TGTGCCAGCAGTTTAGCAGGGGGCAATCAGCCCCAGCATTTT.

This clone was recorded once. CDR3 bases: TGTGCCAGCAGTTACTTCAGGACAGATAATTCACCCCTCCACTTT. As protein: CASSYFRTDNSPLHF. This chain links TRBV6-5 with TRBJ1-6, with D possibly matching TRBD1 (6 bases). The germline gives CDR1 MNHEY, CDR2 SVGAGI. Trimming took 1 base from V and 5 from J, leaving 9 bases between them. CDR3 length equals 15 residues.

V gene TRBV5-1 combines with J gene TRBJ2-3; 15 nucleotides line up with TRBD2. J lost 1 base, V lost 3 bases, and 9 bases had no gene match. Looked up from germline, CDR1 is SGHRS and CDR2 is YFSETQ. The CDR3 extends over 19 amino acids. CDR3 amino acids: CASSSWTSGGDAGTDTQYF. CDR3 DNA: TGCGCCAGCAGCTCATGGACTAGCGGGGGGGATGCGGGCACAGATACGCAGTATTTT.

This chain uses TRBV3-1 (or the pseudogene TRBV3-2) with TRBJ2-1; TRBD1 aligns across 12 bases. CDR1 and CDR2 from the germline V gene are LGHDT and YNNKEL (reference sequence). J was trimmed by 8 bases and V by 0 bases; bases with no gene match: 8. The CDR3 spans 17 residues. The CDR3 loop reads CASSQEGTGQGADEQFF. CDR3 in DNA: TGTGCCAGCAGCCAAGAAGGAACGGGACAGGGGGCCGATGAGCAGTTCTTC.

The J gene is TRBJ1-5, the V gene TRBV12-5; 7 bases line up with TRBD1. CDR1 is LGHNT, CDR2 FRNRAP, per germline. This CDR3 is built from 15 residues. Trimming removed 7 bases from V and 6 bases from J; junction bases left unmatched: 12. CDR3 in DNA: TGTGCTAGTGCCGAACAGGGGTTTATGAGTCAGCCCCAGCATTTT. Amino acid sequence: CASAEQGFMSQPQHF.